This T cell receptor (beta chain) was profiled in a study of identical twins. Unmatched junction bases numbered 7, after V lost 2 bases and J lost 7 bases. The length of the CDR3 is 13 residues. CDR1 is DFQATT, CDR2 SNEGSKA, per germline (reference sequence). Notes on the study in general: The analysis was cross-sectional rather than longitudinal within donors.

In TCRdb, the 5' RACE reads were re-called with MiXCR into one record per CDR3 protein. The top ten hold under 0.35% of the sample, which has some 1,600,000 distinct CDR3 sequences, about 31% seen once. Comment on this clonotype: Its antigen remains unidentified.

This chain connects TRBV20-1 to TRBJ1-2, with TRBD1 identical over 7 bases. The TCR sequence derives from a newborn girl in good health. Sequences were obtained from cord blood. CDR3 in DNA: TGCAGTGCTAGAAAGACAGGGACAGTTGGCTACACCTTC. As protein: CSARKTGTVGYTF.